This TCR beta chain originates from a study of blood T cells in healthy people across ages. Points on this clonotype: At one end, the junction sequence differs from germline, possibly due to a read error.

This CDR3 is built from 13 residues. The germline V gene encodes CDR1 DFQATT and CDR2 SNEGSKA (reference sequence). Next came a second PCR, run for roughly 6 to 11 cycles, which used a sample-barcoded 5' primer along with a J-beta primer mix. TCRdb processed the 5' RACE reads anew with MiXCR; each CDR3 protein has one entry. The data hold about 640,000 distinct CDR3 sequences, with under 70% observed a single time. The source of this sequence is a man aged 55 to 69 in good health. The material sequenced was blood. This chain connects TRBV20-1 to TRBJ2-7; D is possibly TRBD2 (5 bases). In nucleotides, the CDR3 is TGCAGTGCTAATGCTGGGAGTTCCTACGAGCAGTACTTT. Protein: CSANAGSSYEQYF.